The TCR beta chain described here comes from a study of regulatory T cells in long-lasting Graves disease. Time point described: persistent/refractory GD, antithyroid drugs over 5 years with positive TRAb. RNA from PBMCs was the source of the TCR library. For TCR beta, libraries came from iRepertoire HTBI primers and Arm-PCR of CDR3 regions. Each CDR3 protein gets one entry after TCRdb re-called the multiplex PCR reads with MiXCR. The sample shows approximately 440,000 distinct CDR3 sequences, around a quarter of them seen only once. Sequencing used peripheral blood mononuclear cells (PBMCs), obtained when the disease was refractory, from a patient treated with antithyroid drugs. The source of this sequence is a female donor with Graves disease.

CDR3 nucleotide sequence: TGTGCCAGCAGCTCCGGGACTATAAACACCGGGGAGCTGTTTTTT. Translated: CASSSGTINTGELFF. The rearrangement links TRBV7-9 to TRBJ2-2; 7 positions agree with TRBD2. There are 15 residues in the CDR3. Trimming cost V 4 bases and J 2 bases; bases outside gene matches: 4. Germline CDR1 reads SEHNR; CDR2 reads FQNEAQ (reference sequence). The whole variable domain, filled in from reference TRBV7-9 and TRBJ2-2, reads DTGVSQNPRHKITKRGQNVTFRCDPISEHNRLYWYRQTLGQGPEFLTYFQNEAQLEKSRLLSDRFSAERPKGSFSTLEIQRTEQGDSAMYLCASSSGTINTGELFFGEGSRLTVL.